A single sample is the source of the 23 T cell receptor beta chains below, sequenced in a study of T cells in Graves' hyperthyroidism and ophthalmopathy. TCR beta CDR3 sequences were amplified from RNA transcripts. TCR CDR3 regions were first amplified by RT-PCR with HTBI primers. MiXCR, applied by TCRdb to the multiplex PCR reads, yields one record per CDR3 protein. The data show fewer than 900,000 distinct CDR3 sequences, around 17% seen once. The sequenced material came from blood. These receptors were taken from a man aged 18 to 35 with Graves' hyperthyroidism.

This rearrangement joins TRBV10-3 to TRBJ2-2, with no clear D. The V gene's germline CDR1 is ENHRY and CDR2 SYGVKD. The CDR3 spans 17 residues. Trimming cost V 6 bases and J 2 bases, with 19 bases left between them. The chain's CDR3 is CAIRGHTDAVNTGELFF. In DNA, the CDR3 is TGTGCCATCAGAGGCCACACGGACGCGGTCAACACCGGGGAGCTGTTTTTT.

A single count supports this clonotype. A much bigger clone sits one base away, suggesting this may be a read error. The chain uses TRBV11-3 and TRBJ1-1, with D maybe TRBD1 (5 bases). CDR1 is SGHNT, CDR2 YENEEA, per germline. The CDR3 is made up of 13 amino acids. The CDR3 region is CASTTWGNTEASF. The CDR3 region has the DNA TGTGCCAGCACCACTTGGGGGAACACTGAAGCTTCCTTT.

CDR3 coding DNA: TGTGCCAGCAGCCCCAGGCCGACAGGGGGCGGCTCCGGGGAGCTGTTTTTT. Its translation is CASSPRPTGGGSGELFF. The rearrangement links TRBV9 to TRBJ2-2, with TRBD1 matching 10 bases. V lost 4 bases to trimming and J lost 6 bases; unmatched junction nucleotides: 12. CDR1 and CDR2 from the germline V gene are SGDLS and YYNGEE. The CDR3 extends over 17 amino acids.

Written as DNA, the CDR3 is TGTGCCATCAGTGAGCCGGGACAGGGGTCCGGGGAGCTGTTTTTT. Translation gives CAISEPGQGSGELFF. V and J are TRBV10-3 and TRBJ2-2; 10 nucleotides match TRBD1. The CDR3 totals 15 residues. CDR1 is ENHRY and CDR2 is SYGVKD in the germline V gene. V lost 2 bases and J lost 6; bases outside the gene matches: 3.

This clonotype has only a few counts. The chain joins TRBV20-1 to TRBJ1-4, with a tentative D call TRBD1 (6 bases). This CDR3 comprises 12 residues. V was shortened by 6 bases and J by 8 bases, with 13 bases between the two germline ends. The V gene's germline CDR1 is DFQATT and CDR2 SNEGSKA (reference sequence). The CDR3 here is CSARQDLEKLFF. The CDR3 region has the DNA TGCAGTGCCCGACAGGACTTAGAAAAACTGTTTTTT.

The table lists this clonotype with a few counts. J is TRBJ1-6 and V is TRBV14, with D perhaps TRBD1 (6 bases). The V end was cut by 2 bases, the J end by 8 bases, with 13 bases between. CDR1 is SGHDN, CDR2 FVKESK, per germline. The CDR3 consists of 15 residues. The CDR3 protein is CASSQQGFLDSPLHF. In DNA, the CDR3 is TGTGCCAGCAGCCAACAGGGGTTTTTGGATTCACCCCTCCACTTT.

The V call is TRBV29-1, the J call TRBJ2-2, with D perhaps TRBD1 or TRBD2 (5 bases each). V was shortened by 4 bases and J by 7 bases, with 13 bases between the two germline ends. In germline, CDR1 is SQVTM, CDR2 ANQGSEA. The CDR3 covers 13 residues. The CDR3 loop is CSVVSGGGGELFF. In DNA form, the CDR3 reads TGCAGCGTTGTGTCTGGGGGTGGCGGGGAGCTGTTTTTT.

Only a few counts were recorded for this clonotype. The V gene is TRBV6-2 or TRBV6-3, the J gene TRBJ2-5; possible D gene TRBD1, 5 bases. CDR3 size: 16 residues. V dropped 6 bases and J dropped 3 bases, with 20 bases sitting between them. Germline V gene data show CDR1 as MNHEY and CDR2 as SVGEGT. The CDR3 spells CASRPGRTTTEETQYF. The CDR3 bases are TGTGCCAGCAGGCCCGGGCGGACAACGACAGAAGAGACCCAGTACTTC.

The sample holds a few counts of this clonotype. The J gene is TRBJ2-1, the V gene TRBV5-4, with 7 bases matching TRBD1. This CDR3 has 13 residues. Germline V gene data show CDR1 as SGHNT and CDR2 as YYREEE (reference sequence). The ends lost 5 bases at V and 9 bases at J; junction bases unmatched: 8. This CDR3 is CASRSGTVSEQFF. CDR3 DNA sequence: TGTGCCAGCAGATCCGGGACAGTCAGTGAGCAGTTCTTC.

The table lists this clonotype with a few counts. The genes are TRBV15 and TRBJ2-3; TRBD2 matches 10 bases. The CDR3 has 16 amino acids. V shed 4 bases, J shed 0 bases, and the junction held 4 bases outside the gene matches. Germline V gene data show CDR1 as LNHNV and CDR2 as YYDKDF (reference sequence). The CDR3 DNA reads TGTGCCACCAGCAAGACGACTAGCGGGAGCACAGATACGCAGTATTTT. Translating gives CATSKTTSGSTDTQYF.

In this sample, this clonotype turned up a few times. CDR3 bases: TGTGCCAGCAGAAATACCAGGAAAACTGAAGCTTTCTTT. Its protein is CASRNTRKTEAFF. The rearrangement uses TRBV6-4 and TRBJ1-1, with D unclear. This CDR3 has 13 amino acids. Germline V gene data show CDR1 as MRHNA and CDR2 as SNTAGT. V gave up 6 bases and J gave up 5 bases, with 13 bases separating them.

This clonotype was recorded many times. The gene calls are TRBV30 and TRBJ1-1; D remains unclear. The V gene's germline CDR1 is GTSNPN and CDR2 SVGIG (reference sequence). The CDR3 runs to 12 residues. Trimming took 3 bases from V and 6 from J, leaving 11 bases between them. The chain's CDR3 is CAWRGEVAEAFF. The CDR3 DNA follows: TGTGCCTGGAGGGGAGAGGTGGCTGAAGCTTTCTTT.

The CDR3 bases are TGTGCCAGCAGGAAGACAGGGTGGGCGTACGAGCAGTACTTC. It yields the protein CASRKTGWAYEQYF. The gene calls are TRBV7-2 and TRBJ2-7, with 7 positions matching TRBD1. The J segment lost 4 bases and the V segment lost 6 bases, leaving 9 bases of the junction unmatched. Germline V gene data show CDR1 as SGHTA and CDR2 as FQGNSA. This CDR3 has 14 amino acids. Using reference TRBV7-2 and TRBJ2-7 for the parts outside the CDR3, the full variable domain is GAGVSQSPSNKVTEKGKDVELRCDPISGHTALYWYRQSLGQGLEFLIYFQGNSAPDKSGLPSDRFSAERTGGSVSTLTIQRTQQEDSAVYLCASRKTGWAYEQYFGPGTRLTVT.

This clonotype was counted at least ten times. The rearrangement joins TRBV5-8 to TRBJ2-5; 9 nucleotides align to TRBD2. Germline values: CDR1 SGHTS, CDR2 YDEGEE. V shed 0 bases, J shed 5 bases, and the junction held 8 bases outside the gene matches. The CDR3 extends over 16 amino acids. As DNA, the CDR3 is TGTGCCAGCAGCTTGGCCGGCGGGAGGGCCGGGGAGACCCAGTACTTC. As protein: CASSLAGGRAGETQYF. The full variable domain, completed using reference TRBV5-8 and TRBJ2-5, is EAGVTQSPTHLIKTRGQQATLRCSPISGHTSVYWYQQALGLGLQFLLWYDEGEERNRGNFPPRFSGRQFPNYSSELNVNALELEDSALYLCASSLAGGRAGETQYFGPGTRLLVL.

The sample holds many counts of this clonotype. J is TRBJ2-1 and V is TRBV29-1; D call uncertain. This CDR3 spans 10 amino acids. V lost 4 bases, J lost 10 bases, and 8 bases lay in between. Germline CDR1 and CDR2: SQVTM and ANQGSEA. In DNA form, the CDR3 reads TGCAGCGTTGGTGCGTGGGAGCAGTTCTTC. Protein: CSVGAWEQFF.

The chain employs TRBV12-3 or TRBV12-4 and TRBJ2-6, with 9 bases matching TRBD1. The trim removed 5 bases at V and 2 bases at J, leaving 4 bases unmatched. This CDR3 has 16 residues. The CDR3 coding sequence is TGTGCCAGCAGTCAACAGGGGGCGGCTGGGGCCAACGTCCTGACTTTC. Amino acid sequence: CASSQQGAAGANVLTF.

This clonotype has ten or more counts. The CDR3 spells CASRGTSGWNTQYF. The DNA for the CDR3 is TGTGCCAGCAGGGGGACTAGCGGGTGGAATACGCAGTATTTT. The gene calls are TRBV2 and TRBJ2-3; 12 nucleotides align to TRBD2. This CDR3 spans 14 amino acids. Germline V CDR1 and CDR2: SNHLY, FYNNEI. V lost 6 bases and J lost 7; bases outside the gene matches: 5.

The rearrangement links TRBV19 to TRBJ2-7, with D possibly TRBD2 on 6 matching bases. Germline-derived CDR1 and CDR2 are LNHDA and SQIVND (reference sequence). With 8 bases removed from V and 3 bases from J, the gap between germline ends came to 17 bases. CDR3 length equals 14 residues. The CDR3 protein is CASSGLGLHYEQYF. CDR3 DNA: TGTGCCAGTTCAGGCCTCGGACTACACTACGAGCAGTACTTC. Full variable domain (outside the CDR3, taken from reference TRBV19 and TRBJ2-7): DGGITQSPKYLFRKEGQNVTLSCEQNLNHDAMYWYRQDPGQGLRLIYYSQIVNDFQKGDIAEGYSVSREKKESFPLTVTSAQKNPTAFYLCASSGLGLHYEQYFGPGTRLTVT.

This clonotype appeared once. This chain connects TRBV14 to TRBJ2-7; 12 bases map to TRBD2. Germline CDR1 and CDR2: SGHDN and FVKESK. The CDR3 has 15 residues. The trim removed 4 bases at V and 2 bases at J, leaving 3 bases unmatched. CDR3 sequence reads: CASSRTSGTPYEQYF. CDR3 nucleotide sequence: TGTGCCAGCAGCCGGACTAGCGGGACACCCTACGAGCAGTACTTC.

The gene calls are TRBV7-3 and TRBJ2-4, with D perhaps matching TRBD1 (5 bases). Trimming pared 2 bases from V and 8 bases from J, leaving 10 bases between. CDR3 size: 13 residues. Germline CDR1 reads SGHTA; CDR2 reads FQGTGA. CDR3 loop: CASSLGQGYIQYF. In DNA form, the CDR3 reads TGTGCCAGCAGCTTAGGGCAGGGCTACATTCAGTACTTC.

In this sample, this clonotype turned up a few times. V gene TRBV29-1 combines with J gene TRBJ2-1; 10 bases line up with TRBD2. The CDR3 contains 13 residues. V trimming: 4 bases; J trimming: 6 bases; junction bases outside the gene matches: 3. Looked up from germline, CDR1 is SQVTM and CDR2 is ANQGSEA. CDR3 bases: TGCAGCGTTGCTAGCGGGAGTTCCAATGAGCAGTTCTTC. It is translated as CSVASGSSNEQFF.

The chain is built from TRBV19 and TRBJ2-1; 11 nucleotides align to TRBD2. CDR3 length equals 17 residues. V was pared by 5 bases and J by 0 bases, with 6 bases of the junction left unmatched. Germline lookup yields CDR1 LNHDA and CDR2 SQIVND (reference sequence). The CDR3 coding sequence is TGTGCCAGTAGTTTGTGGACTAGCGGGCGCTCCTACAATGAGCAGTTCTTC. It is translated as CASSLWTSGRSYNEQFF.

This clonotype showed up just a few times. V usage is TRBV12-5 and J usage is TRBJ1-3, with TRBD1 matching 7 bases. Unmatched junction bases numbered 10, after V lost 0 bases and J lost 2 bases. Germline CDR1 and CDR2: LGHNT and FRNRAP. This CDR3 has 18 amino acids. The CDR3 region is CASGLVLTGDEAGNTIYF. The CDR3 nucleotides read TGTGCTAGTGGTTTGGTACTCACAGGGGACGAGGCTGGAAACACCATATATTTT.